This TCR beta chain is from a study of lymphopenia after photon versus proton radiotherapy. General study findings and limits: Oligoclonal CD8+ Temra expansion after nadir drove photon patients' diversity drop. Survival link was tested only in deceased patients; proton benefit remains a possibility. A bigger post-nadir fall in TCR diversity correlated inversely with survival time in deceased patients. Proton therapy kept repertoires fairly stable, unlike photons, which gained effector/memory cells.

Points on this clone: Antigen: not known.

Sequencing used immunoSEQ multiplex PCR; TCRdb keeps in-frame clones, though not all of them. The sample records 13,000 or so clones, about 87% being singletons. CDR3 length: 15 amino acids. CDR1 LNHDA and CDR2 SQIVND come from the germline V gene (reference sequence). Trimming took 4 bases from V and 1 from J, leaving 8 bases between them. The chain employs TRBV19 and TRBJ2-6; D not certain. Sample: peripheral blood, taken from a patient treated with photon-based radiotherapy. This sequence originates from a man in his sixties with pancreatic cancer. CDR3 DNA sequence: TGTGCCAGTAGTAGCCAGCCGTCTGGGGCCAACGTCCTGACTTTC. Translation: CASSSQPSGANVLTF. The variable domain in full, completed from reference TRBV19 and TRBJ2-6, reads DGGITQSPKYLFRKEGQNVTLSCEQNLNHDAMYWYRQDPGQGLRLIYYSQIVNDFQKGDIAEGYSVSREKKESFPLTVTSAQKNPTAFYLCASSSQPSGANVLTFGAGSRLTVL.